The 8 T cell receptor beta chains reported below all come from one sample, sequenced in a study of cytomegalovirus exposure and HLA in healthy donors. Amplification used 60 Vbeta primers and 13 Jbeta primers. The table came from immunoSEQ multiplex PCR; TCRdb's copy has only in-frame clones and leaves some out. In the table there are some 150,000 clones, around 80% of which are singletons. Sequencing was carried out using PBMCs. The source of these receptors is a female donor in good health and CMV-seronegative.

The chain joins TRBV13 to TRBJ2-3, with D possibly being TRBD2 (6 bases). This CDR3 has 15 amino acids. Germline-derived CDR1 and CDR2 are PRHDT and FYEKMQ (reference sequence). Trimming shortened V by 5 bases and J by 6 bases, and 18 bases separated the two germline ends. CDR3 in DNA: TGTGCCAGCAGCGTACGCGGGGCCCTCGTCGATACGCAGTATTTT. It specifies CASSVRGALVDTQYF.

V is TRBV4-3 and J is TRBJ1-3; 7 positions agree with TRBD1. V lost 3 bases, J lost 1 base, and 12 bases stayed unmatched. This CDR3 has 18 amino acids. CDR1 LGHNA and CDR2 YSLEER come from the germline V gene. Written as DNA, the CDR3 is TGCGCCAGCAGCCAGTACTGGGGAGGCAGGGGGTCTGGAAACACCATATATTTT. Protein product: CASSQYWGGRGSGNTIYF.

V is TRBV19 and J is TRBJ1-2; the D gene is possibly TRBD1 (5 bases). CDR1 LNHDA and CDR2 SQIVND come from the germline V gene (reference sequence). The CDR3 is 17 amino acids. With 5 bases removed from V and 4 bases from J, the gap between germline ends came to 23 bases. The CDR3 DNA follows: TGTGCCAGTAGTCCCCTACATCACCGGGACTCGGGCTATGGCTACACCTTC. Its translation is CASSPLHHRDSGYGYTF.

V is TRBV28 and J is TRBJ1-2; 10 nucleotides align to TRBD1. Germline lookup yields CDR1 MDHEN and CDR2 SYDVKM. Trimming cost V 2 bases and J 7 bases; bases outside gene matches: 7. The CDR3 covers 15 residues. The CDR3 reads CASSLPGQGGGGYTF. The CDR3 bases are TGTGCCAGCAGTTTACCCGGACAGGGGGGGGGTGGCTACACCTTC.

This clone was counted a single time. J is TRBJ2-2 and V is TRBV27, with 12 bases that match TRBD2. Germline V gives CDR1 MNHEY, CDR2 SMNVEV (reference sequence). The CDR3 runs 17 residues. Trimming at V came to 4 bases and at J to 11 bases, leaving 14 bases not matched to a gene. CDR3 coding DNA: TGTGCCAGCAGTTCTAGCGGGGGGGCGATGGCGATTGTTGAGCTGTTTTTT. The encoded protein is CASSSSGGAMAIVELFF.

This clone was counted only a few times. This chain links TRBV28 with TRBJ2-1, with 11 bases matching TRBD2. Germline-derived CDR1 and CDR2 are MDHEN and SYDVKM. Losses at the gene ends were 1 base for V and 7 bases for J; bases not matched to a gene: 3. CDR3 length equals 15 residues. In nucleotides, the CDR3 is TGTGCCAGCAGTTTATCACCTAGCGGGAGGAATGAGCAGTTCTTC. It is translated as CASSLSPSGRNEQFF.

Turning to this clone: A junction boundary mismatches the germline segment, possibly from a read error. The CDR3 sequence is CASSYAAGMSKNSQYF. In DNA form, the CDR3 reads TGTGCCAGCAGTTACGCAGCCGGTATGAGCAAAAACAGTCAGTACTTC. This sequence joins TRBV6-5 and TRBJ2-4; D uncertain. Germline assignment: CDR1 MNHEY and CDR2 SVGAGI. The length of the CDR3 is 16 residues.

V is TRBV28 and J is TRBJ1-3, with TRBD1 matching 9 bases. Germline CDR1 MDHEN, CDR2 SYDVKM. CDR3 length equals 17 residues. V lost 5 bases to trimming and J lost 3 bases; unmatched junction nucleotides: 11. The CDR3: CASSPLTGGALGNTIYF. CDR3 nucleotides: TGTGCCAGCAGTCCGTTAACAGGGGGCGCGCTTGGAAACACCATATATTTT.